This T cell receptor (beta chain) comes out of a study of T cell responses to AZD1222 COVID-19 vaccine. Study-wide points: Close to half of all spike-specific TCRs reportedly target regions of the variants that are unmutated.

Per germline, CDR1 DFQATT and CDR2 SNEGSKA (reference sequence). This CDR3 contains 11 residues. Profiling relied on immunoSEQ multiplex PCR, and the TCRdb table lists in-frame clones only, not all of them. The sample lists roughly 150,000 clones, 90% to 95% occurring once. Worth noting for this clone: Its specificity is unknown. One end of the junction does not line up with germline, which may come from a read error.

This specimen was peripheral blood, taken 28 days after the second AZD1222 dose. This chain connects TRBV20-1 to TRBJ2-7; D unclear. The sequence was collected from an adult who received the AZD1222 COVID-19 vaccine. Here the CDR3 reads CSAREFYEQYF. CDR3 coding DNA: TGCAGTGCTCGAGAGTTCTACGAGCAGTACTTC.